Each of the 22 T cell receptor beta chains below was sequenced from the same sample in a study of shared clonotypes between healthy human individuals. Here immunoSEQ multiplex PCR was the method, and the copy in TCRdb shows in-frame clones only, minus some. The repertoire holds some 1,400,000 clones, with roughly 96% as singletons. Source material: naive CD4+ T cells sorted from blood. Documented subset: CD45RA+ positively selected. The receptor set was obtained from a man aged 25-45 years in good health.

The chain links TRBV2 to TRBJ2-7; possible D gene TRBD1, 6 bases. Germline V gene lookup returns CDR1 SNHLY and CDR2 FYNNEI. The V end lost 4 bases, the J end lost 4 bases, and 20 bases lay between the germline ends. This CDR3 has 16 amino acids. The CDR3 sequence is CASSVQGRRVGYEQYF. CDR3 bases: TGTGCCAGCAGTGTACAGGGCCGAAGGGTGGGGTACGAGCAGTACTTC.

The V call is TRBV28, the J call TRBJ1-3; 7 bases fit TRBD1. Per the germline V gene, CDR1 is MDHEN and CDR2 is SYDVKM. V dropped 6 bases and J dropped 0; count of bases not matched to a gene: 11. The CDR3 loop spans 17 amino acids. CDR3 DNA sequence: TGTGCCAGCAGACGCTACAGGGGTCTTCGCTCTGGAAACACCATATATTTT. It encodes CASRRYRGLRSGNTIYF.

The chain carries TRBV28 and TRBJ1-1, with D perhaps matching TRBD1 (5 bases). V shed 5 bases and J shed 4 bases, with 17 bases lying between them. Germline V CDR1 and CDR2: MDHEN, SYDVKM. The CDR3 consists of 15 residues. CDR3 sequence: CASSPSLGTITEAFF. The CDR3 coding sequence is TGTGCCAGCAGTCCAAGCCTTGGGACCATCACTGAAGCTTTCTTT. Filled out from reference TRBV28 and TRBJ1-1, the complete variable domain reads DVKVTQSSRYLVKRTGEKVFLECVQDMDHENMFWYRQDPGLGLRLIYFSYDVKMKEKGDIPEGYSVSREKKERFSLILESASTNQTSMYLCASSPSLGTITEAFFGQGTRLTVV.

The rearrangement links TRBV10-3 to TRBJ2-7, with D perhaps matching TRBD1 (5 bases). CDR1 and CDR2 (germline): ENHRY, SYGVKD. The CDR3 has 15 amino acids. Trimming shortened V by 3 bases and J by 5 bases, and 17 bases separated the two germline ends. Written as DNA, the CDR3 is TGTGCCATCAGTGATCAGTCAGGGTGGGTGAACGAGCAGTACTTC. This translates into CAISDQSGWVNEQYF.

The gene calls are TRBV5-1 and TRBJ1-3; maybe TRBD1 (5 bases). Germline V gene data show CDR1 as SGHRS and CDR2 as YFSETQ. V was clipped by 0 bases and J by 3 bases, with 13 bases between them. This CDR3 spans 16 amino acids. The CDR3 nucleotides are TGCGCCAGCAGCTTGGGAGGGACCCGTAGTGGAAACACCATATATTTT. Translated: CASSLGGTRSGNTIYF.

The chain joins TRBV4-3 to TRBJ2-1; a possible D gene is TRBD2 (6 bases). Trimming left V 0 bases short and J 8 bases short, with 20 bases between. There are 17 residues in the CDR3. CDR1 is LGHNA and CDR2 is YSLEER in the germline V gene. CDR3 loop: CASSQEATSRVSDEQFF. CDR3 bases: TGCGCCAGCAGCCAAGAGGCAACTAGCAGGGTGAGCGATGAGCAGTTCTTC.

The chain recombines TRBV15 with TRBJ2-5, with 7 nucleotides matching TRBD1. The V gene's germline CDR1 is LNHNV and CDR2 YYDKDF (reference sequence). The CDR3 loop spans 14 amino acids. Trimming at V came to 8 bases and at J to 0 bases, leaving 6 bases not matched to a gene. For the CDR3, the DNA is TGTGCCACCCTTGGGACAGTGTACCAAGAGACCCAGTACTTC. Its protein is CATLGTVYQETQYF. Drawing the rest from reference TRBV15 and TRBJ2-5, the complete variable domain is DAMVIQNPRYQVTQFGKPVTLSCSQTLNHNVMYWYQQKSSQAPKLLFHYYDKDFNNEADTPDNFQSRRPNTSFCFLDIRSPGLGDTAMYLCATLGTVYQETQYFGPGTRLLVL.

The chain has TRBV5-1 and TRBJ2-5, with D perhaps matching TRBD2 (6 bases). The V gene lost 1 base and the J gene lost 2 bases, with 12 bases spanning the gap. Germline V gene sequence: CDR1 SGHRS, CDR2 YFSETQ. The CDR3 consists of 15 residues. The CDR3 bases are TGCGCCAGCAGCTTGTGGGGGGTTCGACAAGAGACCCAGTACTTC. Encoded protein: CASSLWGVRQETQYF.

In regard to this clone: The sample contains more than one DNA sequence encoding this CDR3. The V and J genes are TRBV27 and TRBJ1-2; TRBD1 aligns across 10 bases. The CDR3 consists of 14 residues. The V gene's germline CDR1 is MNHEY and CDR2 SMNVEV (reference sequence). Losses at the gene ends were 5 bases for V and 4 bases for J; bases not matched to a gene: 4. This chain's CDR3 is CASSRDRGLYGYTF. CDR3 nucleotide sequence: TGTGCCAGCAGTCGGGACAGGGGCCTCTATGGCTACACCTTC.

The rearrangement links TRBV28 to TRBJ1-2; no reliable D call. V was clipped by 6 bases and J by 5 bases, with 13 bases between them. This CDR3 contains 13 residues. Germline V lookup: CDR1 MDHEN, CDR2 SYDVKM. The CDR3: CASSPHGDYGYTF. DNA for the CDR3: TGTGCCAGCAGCCCCCACGGGGATTATGGCTACACCTTC.

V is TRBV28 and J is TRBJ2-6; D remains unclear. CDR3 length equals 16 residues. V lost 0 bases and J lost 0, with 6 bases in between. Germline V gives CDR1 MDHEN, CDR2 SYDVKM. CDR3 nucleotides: TGTGCCAGCAGTTTATGGGGTTTCTCTGGGGCCAACGTCCTGACTTTC. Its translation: CASSLWGFSGANVLTF.

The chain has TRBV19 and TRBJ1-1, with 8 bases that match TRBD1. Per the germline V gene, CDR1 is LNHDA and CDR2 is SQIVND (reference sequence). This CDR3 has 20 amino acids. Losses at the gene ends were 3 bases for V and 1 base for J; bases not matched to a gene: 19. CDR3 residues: CASSILVSGPGQGANTEAFF. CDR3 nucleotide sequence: TGTGCCAGTAGTATTTTAGTTTCTGGCCCGGGGCAGGGGGCGAACACTGAAGCTTTCTTT. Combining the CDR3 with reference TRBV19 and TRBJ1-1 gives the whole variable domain DGGITQSPKYLFRKEGQNVTLSCEQNLNHDAMYWYRQDPGQGLRLIYYSQIVNDFQKGDIAEGYSVSREKKESFPLTVTSAQKNPTAFYLCASSILVSGPGQGANTEAFFGQGTRLTVV.

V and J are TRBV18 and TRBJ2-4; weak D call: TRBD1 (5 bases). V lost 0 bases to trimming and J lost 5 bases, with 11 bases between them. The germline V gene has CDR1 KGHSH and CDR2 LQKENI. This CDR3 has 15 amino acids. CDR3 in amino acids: CASSPPKTGQNIQYF. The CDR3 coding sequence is TGTGCCAGCTCACCACCGAAAACAGGTCAAAACATTCAGTACTTC.

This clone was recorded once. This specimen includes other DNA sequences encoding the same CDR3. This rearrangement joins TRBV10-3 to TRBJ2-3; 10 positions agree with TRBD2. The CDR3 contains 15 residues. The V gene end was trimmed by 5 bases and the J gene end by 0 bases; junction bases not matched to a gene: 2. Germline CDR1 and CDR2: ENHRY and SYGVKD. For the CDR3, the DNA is TGTGCCATCAGTCGGACTAGCGGCAGCACAGATACGCAGTATTTT. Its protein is CAISRTSGSTDTQYF.

CDR3 sequence reads: CASSLSRGTYTEAFF. The CDR3 nucleotides are TGTGCCAGCAGTTTATCGCGGGGAACCTACACTGAAGCTTTCTTT. The rearrangement links TRBV28 to TRBJ1-1; D remains ambiguous. The CDR3 covers 15 residues. V lost 1 base and J 3 bases, leaving 12 bases between the germline ends. CDR1 and CDR2 from the germline V gene are MDHEN and SYDVKM.

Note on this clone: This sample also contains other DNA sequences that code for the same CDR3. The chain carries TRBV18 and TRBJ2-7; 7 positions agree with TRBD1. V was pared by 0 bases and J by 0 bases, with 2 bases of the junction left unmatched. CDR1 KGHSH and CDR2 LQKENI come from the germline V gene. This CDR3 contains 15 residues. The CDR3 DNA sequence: TGTGCCAGCTCACCACCCCGGACAGGCTCCTACGAGCAGTACTTC. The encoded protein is CASSPPRTGSYEQYF.

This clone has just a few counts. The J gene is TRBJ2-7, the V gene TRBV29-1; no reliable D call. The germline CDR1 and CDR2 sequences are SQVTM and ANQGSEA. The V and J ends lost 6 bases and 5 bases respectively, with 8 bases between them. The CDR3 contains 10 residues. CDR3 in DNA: TGCAGCGTCGTGGGGAACGAGCAGTACTTC. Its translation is CSVVGNEQYF.

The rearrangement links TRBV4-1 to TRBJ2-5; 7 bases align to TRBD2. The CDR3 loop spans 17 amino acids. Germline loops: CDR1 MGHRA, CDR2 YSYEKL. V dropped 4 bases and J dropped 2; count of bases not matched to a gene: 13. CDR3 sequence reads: CASSLSPIGTTQETQYF. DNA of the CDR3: TGCGCCAGCAGCCTCAGTCCGATCGGGACTACACAAGAGACCCAGTACTTC.

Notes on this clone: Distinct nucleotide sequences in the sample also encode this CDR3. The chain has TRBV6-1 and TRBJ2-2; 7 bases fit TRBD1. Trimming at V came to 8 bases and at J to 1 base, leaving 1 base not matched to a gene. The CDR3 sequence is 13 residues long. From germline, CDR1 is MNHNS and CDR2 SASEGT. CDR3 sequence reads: CASGDRNTGELFF. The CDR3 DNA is TGTGCCAGCGGGGACAGGAACACCGGGGAGCTGTTTTTT.

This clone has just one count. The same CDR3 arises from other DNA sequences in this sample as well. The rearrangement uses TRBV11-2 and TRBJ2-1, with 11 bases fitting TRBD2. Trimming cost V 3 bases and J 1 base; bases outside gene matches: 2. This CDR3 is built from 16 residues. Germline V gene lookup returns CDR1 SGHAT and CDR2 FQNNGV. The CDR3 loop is CASSFGTSGSYNEQFF. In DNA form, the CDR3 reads TGTGCCAGCAGCTTCGGGACTAGCGGTTCCTACAATGAGCAGTTCTTC.

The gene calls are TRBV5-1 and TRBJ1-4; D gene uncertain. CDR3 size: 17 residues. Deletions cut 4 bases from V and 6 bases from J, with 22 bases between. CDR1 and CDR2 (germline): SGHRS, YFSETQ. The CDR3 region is CASSTRFARTGDEKLFF. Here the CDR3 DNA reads TGCGCCAGCAGCACCCGATTTGCACGGACCGGGGATGAAAAACTGTTTTTT.

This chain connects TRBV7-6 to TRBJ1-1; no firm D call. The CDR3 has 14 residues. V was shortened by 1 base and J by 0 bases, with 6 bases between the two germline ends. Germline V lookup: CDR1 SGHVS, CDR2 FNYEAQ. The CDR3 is CASSLGVMNTEAFF. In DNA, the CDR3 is TGTGCCAGCAGCTTAGGAGTTATGAACACTGAAGCTTTCTTT.